Each of the 28 T cell receptor beta chains below was sequenced from the same sample in a study of CD8 T cells in Susac syndrome. Reverse transcription of 0.5 to 1 ug RNA was performed with random hexamers. TCRdb fed the immunoSEQ multiplex PCR reads into MiXCR, producing one record per CDR3 protein. The sample has approximately 190,000 distinct CDR3 sequences, roughly 94% seen once. The sample taken for sequencing was CD8+ T cells from PBMCs. All receptors come from a human donor with Susac syndrome.

The V and J genes are TRBV6-1 and TRBJ1-5; D unresolved. Germline V gene lookup returns CDR1 MNHNS and CDR2 SASEGT. The CDR3 is made up of 17 amino acids. Trimming cost V 1 base and J 4 bases, with 17 bases left between them. The CDR3 is CASSEGWRPKLNQPQHF. For the CDR3, the DNA is TGTGCCAGCAGTGAAGGTTGGCGACCCAAGCTTAATCAGCCCCAGCATTTT.

The chain employs TRBV5-6 and TRBJ2-7; 9 bases align to TRBD1. Germline V CDR1 and CDR2: SGHDT, YYEEEE. V dropped 4 bases and J dropped 3; count of bases not matched to a gene: 5. This CDR3 is 14 amino acids long. The CDR3 region is CASSPGTGLYEQYF. CDR3 nucleotide sequence: TGTGCCAGCAGCCCCGGGACAGGGCTCTACGAGCAGTACTTC.

The chain is built from TRBV30 and TRBJ2-2, with D possibly being TRBD2 (5 bases). Germline V CDR1 and CDR2: GTSNPN, SVGIG (reference sequence). The CDR3 runs to 14 residues. V lost 4 bases to trimming and J lost 1 base, with 10 bases between them. The CDR3 sequence: CAWKLGRNTGELFF. The CDR3 DNA sequence: TGTGCCTGGAAGCTGGGGAGGAACACCGGGGAGCTGTTTTTT.

The chain employs TRBV12-3 or TRBV12-4 and TRBJ2-3; 7 bases are shared with TRBD1. The ends lost 2 bases at V and 7 bases at J; junction bases unmatched: 15. The CDR3 is 17 amino acids. CDR3 sequence (DNA): TGTGCCAGCAGTTTACCCCACCATGGACAGGACAGGAATACGCAGTATTTT. Residues: CASSLPHHGQDRNTQYF.

The chain is built from TRBV6-5 and TRBJ2-5, with TRBD1 identical over 8 bases. This CDR3 has 15 amino acids. Germline V gene lookup returns CDR1 MNHEY and CDR2 SVGAGI. V lost 2 bases to trimming and J lost 5 bases; unmatched junction nucleotides: 7. Here the CDR3 reads CASSYGQGAWETQYF. CDR3 nucleotides: TGTGCCAGCAGTTACGGCCAGGGGGCTTGGGAGACCCAGTACTTC.

J is TRBJ2-1 and V is TRBV20-1; D possibly corresponds to TRBD2 (5 bases). With 4 bases removed from V and 7 bases from J, the gap between germline ends came to 11 bases. The CDR3 extends over 12 amino acids. CDR1 DFQATT and CDR2 SNEGSKA come from the germline V gene (reference sequence). DNA for the CDR3: TGCAGTGCTACGGGATTGAGTAATGAGCAGTTCTTC. It translates to CSATGLSNEQFF.

This clonotype appeared a single time. The chain recombines TRBV7-9 with TRBJ2-3, with 8 bases aligning to TRBD1. The CDR3 consists of 15 residues. CDR1 is SEHNR, CDR2 FQNEAQ, per germline (reference sequence). Germline trimming cut 6 bases from V and 4 bases from J; bases unmatched to any gene: 9. The CDR3 sequence: CASSFVDREADTQYF. DNA for the CDR3: TGTGCCAGCAGTTTTGTGGACAGGGAGGCAGATACGCAGTATTTT.

The chain recombines TRBV9 with TRBJ2-2; TRBD1 matches 7 bases. The CDR3 length is 14 residues. With V trimmed by 6 bases and J by 3 bases, 5 bases remained unmatched. Germline CDR1 is SGDLS and CDR2 is YYNGEE. CDR3 amino acids: CASTPGGHTGELFF. The CDR3 nucleotides read TGTGCCAGCACGCCAGGGGGTCACACCGGGGAGCTGTTTTTT.

The CDR3 here is CSASIDEAFF. The CDR3 nucleotides are TGCAGTGCTTCCATAGATGAAGCTTTCTTT. The chain combines TRBV20-1 with TRBJ1-1, with no clear D. There are 10 residues in the CDR3. Trimming took 5 bases from V and 7 from J, leaving 8 bases between them. Germline CDR1 is DFQATT and CDR2 is SNEGSKA (reference sequence).

The chain couples TRBV13 to TRBJ2-5; D gene uncertain. V gave up 1 base and J gave up 2 bases, with 8 bases separating them. Germline CDR1 PRHDT, CDR2 FYEKMQ (reference sequence). The CDR3 runs to 14 residues. CDR3: CASSLVGSQETQYF. The CDR3 DNA is TGTGCCAGCAGCTTAGTGGGCAGTCAAGAGACCCAGTACTTC.

This clonotype has a single count. V is TRBV20-1 and J is TRBJ2-2, with D uncertain. This CDR3 is 11 amino acids long. V shed 5 bases and J shed 0 bases, with 1 base lying between them. Per the germline V gene, CDR1 is DFQATT and CDR2 is SNEGSKA (reference sequence). The CDR3: CSAPNTGELFF. The CDR3 nucleotides read TGCAGTGCTCCGAACACCGGGGAGCTGTTTTTT.

Points on this clonotype: The junction shows a germline mismatch at one end, possibly a read error. The chain uses TRBV20-1 and TRBJ2-4; D uncertain. The CDR3 sequence is 9 residues long. Germline V gene data show CDR1 as DFQATT and CDR2 as SNEGSKA (reference sequence). This CDR3 reads CSAHPQFRF. CDR3 sequence (DNA): TGCAGTGCCCACCCCCAATTTAGGTTC.

This clonotype occurred once. The chain joins TRBV14 to TRBJ2-2; no clear D. This CDR3 contains 12 residues. Trimming removed 0 bases at V and 6 bases at J, with 2 bases between. Germline values: CDR1 SGHDN, CDR2 FVKESK. This CDR3 reads CASSQDAGELFF. In nucleotides, the CDR3 is TGTGCCAGCAGCCAAGATGCCGGGGAGCTGTTTTTT.

V usage is TRBV29-1 and J usage is TRBJ2-7, with D tentatively TRBD2 (5 bases). The CDR3 extends over 12 amino acids. The ends were cut back, 0 bases at V and 4 bases at J, with 7 bases in the middle. CDR1 and CDR2 (germline): SQVTM, ANQGSEA. The chain's CDR3 is CSVEERGYEQYF. The CDR3 bases are TGCAGCGTTGAAGAACGGGGATACGAGCAGTACTTC.

This chain uses TRBV4-2 with TRBJ1-4; D ambiguous. This CDR3 region has 16 residues. Germline-derived CDR1 and CDR2 are LGHNA and YNFKEQ. V lost 4 bases to trimming and J lost 0 bases, with 12 bases between them. In DNA form, the CDR3 reads TGTGCCAGCAGCCCCGGATCAAGTGCAACTAATGAAAAACTGTTTTTT. This codes for CASSPGSSATNEKLFF.

V gene TRBV30 combines with J gene TRBJ1-2, with TRBD1 as a possible D gene (6 bases). Germline V gene sequence: CDR1 GTSNPN, CDR2 SVGIG (reference sequence). This CDR3 contains 13 residues. Trimming took off 0 bases at V and 6 bases at J, with 11 bases between the two ends. The CDR3 protein is CAWSVIRGNGYTF. CDR3 nucleotide sequence: TGTGCCTGGAGTGTAATCAGGGGCAATGGCTACACCTTC. The full variable domain, its missing parts supplied by reference TRBV30 and TRBJ1-2, is SQTIHQWPATLVQPVGSPLSLECTVEGTSNPNLYWYRQAAGRGLQLLFYSVGIGQISSEVPQNLSASRPQDRQFILSSKKLLLSDSGFYLCAWSVIRGNGYTFGSGTRLTVV.

This clonotype occurred once. The chain couples TRBV29-1 to TRBJ2-2; 9 bases are shared with TRBD1. CDR1 is SQVTM and CDR2 is ANQGSEA in the germline V gene. CDR3 length: 16 amino acids. Trimming at V came to 6 bases and at J to 7 bases, leaving 15 bases not matched to a gene. CDR3 DNA: TGCAGCGTGATAGAGAACTCCGGGACAGGGTACGGGGAGCTGTTTTTT. Amino acid sequence: CSVIENSGTGYGELFF.

This clonotype was recorded only once. The chain links TRBV18 to TRBJ1-3; D gene unclear. CDR3 length: 16 residues. Germline loops: CDR1 KGHSH, CDR2 LQKENI. Trimming removed 0 bases at V and 0 bases at J, with 9 bases between. The CDR3 DNA sequence: TGTGCCAGCTCACCACCATCAGTGAGCTCTGGAAACACCATATATTTT. Translation: CASSPPSVSSGNTIYF. The variable domain in full, with the rest retrieved from reference TRBV18 and TRBJ1-3, is NAGVMQNPRHLVRRRGQEARLRCSPMKGHSHVYWYRQLPEEGLKFMVYLQKENIIDESGMPKERFSAEFPKEGPSILRIQQVVRGDSAAYFCASSPPSVSSGNTIYFGEGSWLTVV.

The chain is built from TRBV27 and TRBJ2-3, with D hard to call. The CDR3 is made up of 12 amino acids. Germline V gene data show CDR1 as MNHEY and CDR2 as SMNVEV (reference sequence). V was shortened by 5 bases and J by 9 bases, with 12 bases between the two germline ends. The CDR3, as DNA: TGTGCCAGCAGTCCCGATGAGAGAACGCAGTATTTT. This codes for CASSPDERTQYF.

The V call is TRBV20-1, the J call TRBJ1-1, with D unresolved. CDR1 and CDR2 from the germline V gene are DFQATT and SNEGSKA (reference sequence). There are 13 residues in the CDR3. V was cut by 7 bases and J by 4 bases, with 16 bases left in between. CDR3 sequence: CSGTGPEGTEAFF. As DNA, the CDR3 is TGCAGTGGGACGGGCCCCGAGGGCACTGAAGCTTTCTTT.

The V call is TRBV28, the J call TRBJ2-2; 9 bases align to TRBD2. CDR3 length equals 16 residues. Per the germline V gene, CDR1 is MDHEN and CDR2 is SYDVKM. V was pared by 1 base and J by 6 bases, with 6 bases of the junction left unmatched. The CDR3 DNA sequence: TGTGCCAGCAGTTTATTAAGCGGGGGGCCAGCCGGGGAGCTGTTTTTT. As protein: CASSLLSGGPAGELFF.

The rearrangement uses TRBV6-2 or TRBV6-3 and TRBJ1-1; the D gene is possibly TRBD1 (5 bases). The CDR3 covers 12 residues. V shed 4 bases and J shed 4 bases, with 7 bases lying between them. Germline V gene sequence: CDR1 MNHEY, CDR2 SVGEGT. CDR3 sequence: CASSSGATEAFF. CDR3 nucleotide sequence: TGTGCCAGCAGTTCCGGGGCCACTGAAGCTTTCTTT.

This chain joins TRBV6-6 and TRBJ1-5, with D unresolved. The CDR3 has 13 residues. The V and J ends lost 2 bases and 3 bases respectively, with 5 bases between them. Germline CDR1 MNHNY, CDR2 SVGAGI (reference sequence). The CDR3 DNA follows: TGTGCCAGCAGTTACGGCAACAATCAGCCCCAGCATTTT. This sequence encodes CASSYGNNQPQHF.

The chain couples TRBV7-9 to TRBJ1-1; D may be TRBD1 (6 bases). CDR1 and CDR2 from the germline V gene are SEHNR and FQNEAQ (reference sequence). This CDR3 has 16 residues. V was pared by 3 bases and J by 1 base, with 15 bases between. CDR3 sequence: CASSLQGLRRNTEAFF. The DNA for the CDR3 is TGTGCCAGCAGCTTGCAGGGGCTAAGGCGGAACACTGAAGCTTTCTTT.

This clonotype showed up just once. The genes are TRBV7-8 and TRBJ1-5; TRBD1 matches at 9 bases. Trimming took 2 bases from V and 2 from J; bases not matched to a gene: 16. In germline, CDR1 is SGHVS, CDR2 FQNEAQ. The CDR3 has 20 amino acids. The CDR3 bases are TGTGCCAGCAGCTTACTCTCTGGGACAGGGACCTTTATACGCAATCAGCCCCAGCATTTT. Translation: CASSLLSGTGTFIRNQPQHF.

This clonotype is a singleton in its sample. The rearrangement links TRBV6-5 to TRBJ2-7; tentatively, D is TRBD1 or TRBD2 (5 bases each). The CDR3 runs 15 residues. The V gene lost 0 bases and the J gene lost 7 bases, with 16 bases spanning the gap. CDR1 is MNHEY, CDR2 SVGAGI, per germline. The CDR3: CASSYSGERGREQYF. Here the CDR3 DNA reads TGTGCCAGCAGTTACTCGGGAGAGAGGGGTAGGGAGCAGTACTTC.

The chain uses TRBV20-1 and TRBJ1-1; D gene ambiguous. Germline V CDR1 and CDR2: DFQATT, SNEGSKA (reference sequence). This CDR3 is built from 14 residues. V was trimmed by 6 bases and J by 4 bases, leaving 18 bases between them. Here the CDR3 DNA reads TGCAGTGCCCTCAAAAGGCGGCAGAGCACTGAAGCTTTCTTT. As protein: CSALKRRQSTEAFF.

The V gene is TRBV6-1, the J gene TRBJ1-2, with D hard to call. Between the trimmed V and J ends, which lost 1 base and 8 bases, there was a span of 17 bases. The CDR3 runs 15 residues. The germline V gene encodes CDR1 MNHNS and CDR2 SASEGT. As DNA, the CDR3 is TGTGCCAGCAGTGAAGACGGATGGTCAGGACGAGGCTACACCTTC. Protein product: CASSEDGWSGRGYTF.